This TCR beta chain appears in the sequencing data of a study of Graves' ophthalmopathy and Graves' hyperthyroidism (dated by TCRdb to 2016 to 2019). Turning to the overall study: Peripheral blood samples were taken at the time of initial diagnosis, before any treatment was given. To explore V-J signatures distinguishing ophthalmopathy from hyperthyroidism, a discovery set of more than 95 patients (roughly 45 ophthalmopathy, over 55 stable hyperthyroidism) was enrolled. For independent validation, a separate cohort was made up of around 18 hyperthyroidism patients plus 17 patients who later progressed from hyperthyroidism to ophthalmopathy. In total, 120 to 150 blood samples were TCR-sequenced: 40 to 45 ophthalmopathy, about 75 hyperthyroidism and approximately 17 hyperthyroidism-to-ophthalmopathy patients. Once sampling was done, hyperthyroidism patients were given methimazole at a starting dose of 30 mg daily, while ophthalmopathy patients were given high-dose intravenous methylprednisolone. The study used TCR beta repertoire signatures to distinguish Graves' ophthalmopathy from Graves' hyperthyroidism and to predict progression to ophthalmopathy. In about 6 hyperthyroidism patients, the T-cell repertoire of thyroid tissue was compared with the T-cell repertoire of blood.

For repertoire sequencing, the TCR beta CDR3 regions were amplified from RNA transcripts. The first round of RT-PCR was done with HTBI primers and the Qiagen OneStep RT-PCR kit, and was followed by a second round of multiplex PCR, then size selection and purification. The libraries underwent paired-end sequencing with 100 bp reads on an Illumina HiSeq2000. The source study handled its data this way. SOAPnuke was used to process the reads, throwing out any read that had adapters, had uncalled bases, had a mean Phred below 15, or lacked an exact constant-primer or identifier match. COPE v1.2.5 was used to merge high-quality paired reads. Clonotypes were defined as unique nucleotide sequences and were aligned to IMGT TRB V, D and J references using MiTCR v1.1. Only V-J combinations with frequency above 0.0001 were analysed, covering about 99% of repertoires. For each V-J combination, a TCR clonal expansion and chaos score was defined as the ratio of F50 clonal expansion to chaos observed in the TCRdist matrix. Welch's t-statistics and random forest were used to reduce features to about 13 V-J combinations, which were fed into a naive Bayes classifier. Thyroid-blood repertoire similarity was quantified with the Morisita-Horn index. TCRdb passed the public sequencing reads through fastp at Q25 and MiXCR, retaining productive beta sequences. Under each unique CDR3 protein, matching rows form one entry showing the most common genes and DNA. What appears here as the V and J calls and clone size reflects TCRdb's work, not the paper's. The sample table records 300,000 to 400,000 distinct CDR3 sequences; roughly 17% of these occur just once. The ten largest clonotypes hold roughly 2.3% of the sample.

Hyperthyroidism was considered stable if no progression to ophthalmopathy occurred within 18 months of follow-up. The hyperthyroidism patients were 18 to 65 years old and newly diagnosed, with a disease duration of less than 2 months. Anyone with other autoimmune diseases, uncontrolled infections, pregnancy or lactation was excluded from the study. Clinical symptoms, serum thyroxine, TRAb, thyroid ultrasound and orbital computed tomography were used for diagnosis. Ficoll-Paque density gradient centrifugation was used to isolate PBMCs from 8.5 to 10 ml of fresh peripheral blood. Trizol reagent was used to extract the total RNA, and its quality was then checked on an Agilent 2100 Bioanalyzer. This clonotype appeared many times. This clone's antigen is unknown. No clone much larger than this one lies a single base away; base qualities are absent. Broad study findings and their caveats: Most expanded thyroid clonotypes with a frequency above 0.001 also appeared in blood, which suggests that blood repertoires may reflect the immune response in the thyroid. In validation, the model predicted ophthalmopathy progression with 55% to 71% sensitivity and approximately 75% specificity; fewer than 15 predicted patients were CT-confirmed with GO in a median of around 6 months. No statistical method was used to set the sample size in advance, and the investigators knew which group each participant was assigned to. Ophthalmopathy was separated from stable hyperthyroidism by the 13-signature model with roughly 88% sensitivity and approximately 84% specificity in cross-validation and with 80%/75% in the test set.

The germline ends are 8 bases apart after V is trimmed by 1 base and J by 2 bases. CDR1 MNHEY and CDR2 SMNVEV were looked up in the germline V gene (reference sequence). The CDR3, from cysteine to phenylalanine, totals 14 residues. Only the CDR3 DNA stays, 42 bases, in frame from base 1. The sequence joins TRBV27 to TRBJ1-1; there is no confident call for the D gene. The origin of this receptor is an adult woman with stable Graves' hyperthyroidism. The sequenced sample consisted of peripheral blood. CDR3 reads: CASSLLSSNTEAFF. The DNA reads TGTGCCAGCAGTTTATTGAGCTCCAACACTGAAGCTTTCTTT.